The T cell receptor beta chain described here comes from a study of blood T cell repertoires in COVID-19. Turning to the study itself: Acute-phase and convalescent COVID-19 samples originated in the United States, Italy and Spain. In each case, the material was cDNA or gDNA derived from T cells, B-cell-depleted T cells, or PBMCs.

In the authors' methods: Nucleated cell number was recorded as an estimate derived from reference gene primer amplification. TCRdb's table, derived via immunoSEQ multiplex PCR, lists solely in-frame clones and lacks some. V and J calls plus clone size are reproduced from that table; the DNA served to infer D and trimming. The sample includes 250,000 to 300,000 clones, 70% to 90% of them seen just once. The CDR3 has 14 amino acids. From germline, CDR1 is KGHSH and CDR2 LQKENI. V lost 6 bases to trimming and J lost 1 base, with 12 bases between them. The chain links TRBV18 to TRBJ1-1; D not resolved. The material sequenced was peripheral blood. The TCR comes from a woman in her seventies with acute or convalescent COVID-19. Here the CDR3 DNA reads TGTGCCAGCTCCCCTAGGCGGGAGAACACTGAAGCTTTCTTT. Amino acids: CASSPRRENTEAFF.